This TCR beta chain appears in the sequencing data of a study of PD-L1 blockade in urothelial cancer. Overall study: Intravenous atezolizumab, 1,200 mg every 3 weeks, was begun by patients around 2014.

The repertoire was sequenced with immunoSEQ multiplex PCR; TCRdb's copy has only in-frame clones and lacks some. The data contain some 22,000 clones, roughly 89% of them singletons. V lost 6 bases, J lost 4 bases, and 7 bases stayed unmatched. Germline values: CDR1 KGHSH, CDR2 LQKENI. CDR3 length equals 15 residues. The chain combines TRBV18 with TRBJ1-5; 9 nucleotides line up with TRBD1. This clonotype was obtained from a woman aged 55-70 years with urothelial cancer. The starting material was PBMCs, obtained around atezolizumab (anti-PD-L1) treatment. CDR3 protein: CASSDQTGGNQPQHF. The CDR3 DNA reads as TGTGCCAGCTCGGACCAGACAGGGGGAAATCAGCCCCAGCATTTT.